This TCR beta chain appears in the sequencing data of a study of blood T cell repertoires in COVID-19. About the research overall: Samples came from the United States, Italy and Spain, spanning acute and convalescent COVID-19. Sources were T cells, B-cell-depleted T cells, or PBMCs; the material itself was cDNA or gDNA.

This CDR3 is 15 amino acids long. The V segment lost 2 bases and the J segment 3 bases; nucleotides outside the gene matches: 4. Germline CDR1 reads SGDLS; CDR2 reads YYNGEE. Source study methods: For nucleated cells, counts were estimated from reference gene primer amplification. Sequencing used immunoSEQ multiplex PCR; TCRdb keeps in-frame clones, though not all of them. That table is the source of V, J and clone size, and D and trimming were worked out from the DNA. There are 25,000 to 35,000 clones in the sample; about nine tenths occur only once, and under 6.5% lies in the top ten. The sequenced material came from peripheral blood. The receptor comes from a man between 60 and 70 years old with active COVID-19. The J gene is TRBJ1-2, the V gene TRBV9; 10 bases agree with TRBD1. As DNA, the CDR3 is TGTGCCAGCAGCGTCGGGACAGGGGCCGACTATGGCTACACCTTC. Amino acids: CASSVGTGADYGYTF.